These 24 T cell receptor beta chains originate from one sample sequenced in a study of Graves' ophthalmopathy and Graves' hyperthyroidism. RNA transcripts were the source from which TCR beta CDR3 regions were amplified. The library came from an HTBI-primed first-round RT-PCR and a second-round multiplex PCR. TCRdb reprocessed the multiplex PCR reads with MiXCR, giving one entry per CDR3 protein. The sample consists of 580,000 or so distinct CDR3 sequences, just under 40% of them appearing once. Sample: peripheral blood or thyroid tissue (not recorded which). The receptors shown here come from an adult man with Graves' hyperthyroidism.

This chain connects TRBV5-5 to TRBJ2-3; possibly TRBD1 for D (6 bases). The length of the CDR3 is 15 residues. The germline V gene encodes CDR1 SGHKS and CDR2 YYEKEE (reference sequence). With 4 bases removed from V and 4 bases from J, the gap between germline ends came to 16 bases. The CDR3 reads CASSQGMVDADTQYF. As DNA, the CDR3 is TGTGCCAGCAGCCAGGGGATGGTCGACGCAGATACGCAGTATTTT.

As regards this clonotype: This may be a read error, as it is one base from a much larger clone. The chain carries TRBV11-2 and TRBJ2-7, with D tentatively TRBD1 (5 bases). Trimming cost V 1 base and J 3 bases, with 13 bases left between them. Germline CDR1 SGHAT, CDR2 FQNNGV. This CDR3 region has 15 residues. DNA for the CDR3: TGTGCCAGCAGCTTAGTTCTCGACCAGGGCTACGAGCAGTACTTC. It translates to CASSLVLDQGYEQYF. Full variable domain (remainder filled in from reference TRBV11-2 and TRBJ2-7): EAGVAQSPRYKIIEKRQSVAFWCNPISGHATLYWYQQILGQGPKLLIQFQNNGVVDDSQLPKDRFSAERLKGVDSTLKIQPAKLEDSAVYLCASSLVLDQGYEQYFGPGTRLTVT.

In nucleotides, the CDR3 is TGTGCCAGTAGTATATTCGTGGGGGTTAATGAAAAACTGTTTTTT. Amino acid sequence: CASSIFVGVNEKLFF. This chain connects TRBV19 to TRBJ1-4; perhaps TRBD1 as D (5 bases). V lost 2 bases and J lost 4, with 11 bases in between. The CDR3 is made up of 15 amino acids. Germline values: CDR1 LNHDA, CDR2 SQIVND (reference sequence).

This clonotype was counted many times. V gene TRBV19 combines with J gene TRBJ2-5, with a tentative D call TRBD2 (5 bases). CDR1 is LNHDA and CDR2 is SQIVND in the germline V gene (reference sequence). CDR3 length: 13 residues. The ends were cut back, 1 base at V and 11 bases at J, with 14 bases in the middle. DNA of the CDR3: TGTGCCAGTAGTATAGGCCCCCGCCGGACTCAGTACTTC. Its translation: CASSIGPRRTQYF. The variable domain in full, with the rest retrieved from reference TRBV19 and TRBJ2-5, is DGGITQSPKYLFRKEGQNVTLSCEQNLNHDAMYWYRQDPGQGLRLIYYSQIVNDFQKGDIAEGYSVSREKKESFPLTVTSAQKNPTAFYLCASSIGPRRTQYFGPGTRLLVL.

The chain joins TRBV6-1 to TRBJ1-1, with D possibly matching TRBD1 (5 bases). Between the trimmed V and J ends, which lost 11 bases and 0 bases, there was a span of 16 bases. The CDR3 is 14 amino acids. The V gene's germline CDR1 is MNHNS and CDR2 SASEGT. The CDR3 protein is CAGHRDRMNTEAFF. The DNA for the CDR3 is TGTGCCGGACACCGGGACCGCATGAACACTGAAGCTTTCTTT.

Many counts were recorded for this clonotype. The chain uses TRBV29-1 and TRBJ1-1, with a tentative D call TRBD1 (5 bases). This CDR3 is 11 amino acids long. Trimming shortened V by 7 bases and J by 1 base, and 7 bases separated the two germline ends. CDR1 SQVTM and CDR2 ANQGSEA come from the germline V gene. The CDR3 sequence: CSAGQNTEAFF. The CDR3 DNA sequence: TGCAGCGCTGGACAGAACACTGAAGCTTTCTTT.

The genes are TRBV20-1 and TRBJ1-3; no firm D call. CDR1 is DFQATT, CDR2 SNEGSKA, per germline (reference sequence). Trimming removed 5 bases from V and 4 bases from J, with 3 bases in between. The CDR3 contains 10 residues. The CDR3, as DNA: TGCAGTGCTCGCGGAAACACCATATATTTT. It yields the protein CSARGNTIYF.

This clonotype was recorded a few times. The gene calls are TRBV7-9 and TRBJ1-6; a possible D gene is TRBD1 (6 bases). This CDR3 region has 12 residues. Germline CDR1 SEHNR, CDR2 FQNEAQ (reference sequence). Trimming left V 10 bases short and J 14 bases short, with 18 bases between. The CDR3 DNA is TGTGCCATGGACAGCCCCGGGGCCACCCTCCACTTT. Protein product: CAMDSPGATLHF.

In regard to this clonotype: Germline is not matched at one junction end, which may reflect a read error. V gene TRBV28 combines with J gene TRBJ1-1; no definite D call. Germline V gene sequence: CDR1 MDHEN, CDR2 SYDVKM. This CDR3 spans 14 amino acids. As DNA, the CDR3 is TGTGCCAGCAACGCACCCCTTGGTGGCACTGACGCTTTCTTT. This sequence encodes CASNAPLGGTDAFF.

This clonotype was counted many times. The chain uses TRBV29-1 and TRBJ2-7, with TRBD1 as a possible D gene (6 bases). Germline V gene lookup returns CDR1 SQVTM and CDR2 ANQGSEA. Trimming shortened V by 4 bases and J by 2 bases, and 12 bases separated the two germline ends. This CDR3 is 13 amino acids long. The CDR3 loop reads CSVAARGPYEQYF. The DNA for the CDR3 is TGCAGCGTTGCCGCCAGGGGCCCCTACGAGCAGTACTTC.

A word on this clonotype: The CDR3 ends on some other residue instead of the conserved phenylalanine or tryptophan, so this is likely a read error. The chain carries TRBV18 and TRBJ2-7, with D possibly called TRBD1 or TRBD2 (5 bases each). The CDR3 is 14 residues long. Trimming pared 3 bases from V and 3 bases from J, leaving 12 bases between. Germline V gene data show CDR1 as KGHSH and CDR2 as LQKENI. The CDR3 here is CASSPGTDVYEQYL. The CDR3 nucleotides are TGTGCCAGCTCACCCGGGACGGACGTCTACGAGCAGTACCTC.

This clonotype occurred many times. The chain carries TRBV12-3 or TRBV12-4 and TRBJ2-7; D gene uncertain. Trimming removed 3 bases at V and 6 bases at J, with 9 bases between. CDR3 length equals 12 residues. CDR3 in DNA: TGTGCCAGCAGTTTCTGGCGAAGCGAGCAGTACTTC. Its translation is CASSFWRSEQYF.

In this sample, this clonotype turned up many times. The V call is TRBV29-1, the J call TRBJ1-2; 9 nucleotides match TRBD1. Germline V CDR1 and CDR2: SQVTM, ANQGSEA. V lost 3 bases and J lost 2; bases outside the gene matches: 1. This CDR3 contains 13 residues. The CDR3 protein is CSVEGQGNYGYTF. The CDR3 DNA reads as TGCAGCGTTGAGGGACAGGGAAACTATGGCTACACCTTC.

A remark on this clonotype: One end of the junction varies from germline; a read error may be responsible. The CDR3 DNA reads as TGTGCCATCAGTGAGCGGACTAGCGGGAGTTACAGTGAGCAGTTCTTC. This encodes CAISERTSGSYSEQFF. The chain is built from TRBV10-3 and TRBJ2-7; TRBD2 aligns across 13 bases. The last part of the DNA fits TRBJ2-1 better; the J call may be wrong. The CDR3 totals 16 residues. Germline V gene data show CDR1 as ENHRY and CDR2 as SYGVKD.

This clonotype was seen ten or more times. The chain employs TRBV20-1 and TRBJ2-7; 14 bases fit TRBD2. Losses at the gene ends were 3 bases for V and 3 bases for J; bases not matched to a gene: 4. The CDR3 is 15 amino acids. Per the germline V gene, CDR1 is DFQATT and CDR2 is SNEGSKA (reference sequence). In DNA, the CDR3 is TGCAGTGCTAGCGACGGGACTAGCGGGAGCTACGAGCAGTACTTC. It codes for CSASDGTSGSYEQYF.

This clonotype occurred many times. Written as DNA, the CDR3 is TGTGCCAGCAGCTCGAGCCGGACAGGGGACTACGAGCAGTACTTC. Its translation: CASSSSRTGDYEQYF. The chain recombines TRBV7-9 with TRBJ2-7; 9 nucleotides match TRBD1. Trimming at V came to 4 bases and at J to 3 bases, leaving 7 bases not matched to a gene. Germline V gene sequence: CDR1 SEHNR, CDR2 FQNEAQ (reference sequence). This CDR3 contains 15 residues.

CDR3 sequence reads: CASSTRGQARYNSPLHF. CDR3 nucleotides: TGTGCCAGCAGTACCCGGGGCCAAGCTCGCTATAATTCACCCCTCCACTTT. The chain links TRBV12-3 or TRBV12-4 to TRBJ1-6, with a possible D match to TRBD1 (5 bases). The CDR3 consists of 17 residues. The ends were cut back, 5 bases at V and 3 bases at J, with 17 bases in the middle.

This clonotype was seen many times. The chain is built from TRBV20-1 and TRBJ2-7; 11 bases map to TRBD1. The trim removed 5 bases at V and 7 bases at J, leaving 19 bases unmatched. In germline, CDR1 is DFQATT, CDR2 SNEGSKA (reference sequence). This CDR3 comprises 17 residues. CDR3 bases: TGCAGTGCTCCGCCGGCCCTCGGGACAGGGGGAGGGGGGGAGCAGTACTTC. It codes for CSAPPALGTGGGGEQYF.

This clonotype was picked up many times. CDR3 DNA: TGTGCCACCAGCAGAGGGGGGGCATCCTATGGCTACACCTTC. Encoded protein: CATSRGGASYGYTF. This rearrangement joins TRBV15 to TRBJ1-2; D might be TRBD1 (6 bases). Trimming pared 1 base from V and 4 bases from J, leaving 10 bases between. The V gene's germline CDR1 is LNHNV and CDR2 YYDKDF (reference sequence). The CDR3 contains 14 residues.

For this clonotype: Since a much larger clone is just one base distant, this may be a read error. The chain uses TRBV6-5 and TRBJ1-1; D unclear. Trimming took 8 bases from V and 4 from J, leaving 20 bases between them. The CDR3 is 15 residues long. Germline assignment: CDR1 MNHEY and CDR2 SVGAGI. CDR3 sequence reads: CASGTRRRTATEAFF. The CDR3 DNA reads as TGTGCCAGCGGCACGAGGAGAAGGACCGCCACTGAAGCTTTCTTT.

The chain uses TRBV7-8 and TRBJ1-1; D remains ambiguous. The CDR3 is 16 residues long. Germline lookup yields CDR1 SGHVS and CDR2 FQNEAQ. V was pared by 2 bases and J by 0 bases, with 13 bases between. As DNA, the CDR3 is TGTGCCAGCAGCTTAAGATGGGTTTGGATGAACACTGAAGCTTTCTTT. Encoded protein: CASSLRWVWMNTEAFF.

Details on this clonotype: The CDR3 does not close with the conserved phenylalanine or tryptophan, likely indicating a read error. No DNA is shown, since the ends of the CDR3 on it are uncertain; the CDR3 is the one TCRdb lists. The chain carries TRBV29-1 and TRBJ2-6. The CDR3 region is 8 residues in length, termini included. Per germline, CDR1 SQVTM and CDR2 ANQGSEA. CDR3 amino acids: CSVAQGTS.

This clonotype was seen many times. The rearrangement uses TRBV20-1 and TRBJ1-5, with a possible D match to TRBD1 (5 bases). This CDR3 is 13 amino acids long. Germline V CDR1 and CDR2: DFQATT, SNEGSKA (reference sequence). Trimming took off 4 bases at V and 2 bases at J, with 9 bases between the two ends. The CDR3 sequence is CSATRGGNQPQHF. CDR3 sequence (DNA): TGCAGTGCTACCAGAGGGGGCAATCAGCCCCAGCATTTT.

The chain combines TRBV29-1 with TRBJ1-1, with 8 positions matching TRBD1. Trimming took 7 bases from V and 3 from J; bases not matched to a gene: 16. Per germline, CDR1 SQVTM and CDR2 ANQGSEA. The CDR3 sequence is 16 residues long. CDR3 sequence (DNA): TGCAGCGCGAGACAGGGGTTGGGCAGTTCGTACACTGAAGCTTTCTTT. Its protein is CSARQGLGSSYTEAFF.